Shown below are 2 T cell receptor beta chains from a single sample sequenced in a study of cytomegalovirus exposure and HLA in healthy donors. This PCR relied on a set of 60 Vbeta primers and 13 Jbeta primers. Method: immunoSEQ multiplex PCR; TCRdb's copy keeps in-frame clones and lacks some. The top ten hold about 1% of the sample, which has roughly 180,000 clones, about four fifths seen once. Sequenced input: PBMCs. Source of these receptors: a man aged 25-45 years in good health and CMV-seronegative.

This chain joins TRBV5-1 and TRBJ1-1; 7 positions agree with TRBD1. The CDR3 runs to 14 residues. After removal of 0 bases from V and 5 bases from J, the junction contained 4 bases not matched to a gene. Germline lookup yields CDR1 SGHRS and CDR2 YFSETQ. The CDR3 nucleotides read TGCGCCAGCAGCTTGGTCGCAGGGGGTACTGAAGCTTTCTTT. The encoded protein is CASSLVAGGTEAFF. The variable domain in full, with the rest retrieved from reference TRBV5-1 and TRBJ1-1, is KAGVTQTPRYLIKTRGQQVTLSCSPISGHRSVSWYQQTPGQGLQFLFEYFSETQRNKGNFPGRFSGRQFSNSRSEMNVSTLELGDSALYLCASSLVAGGTEAFFGQGTRLTVV.

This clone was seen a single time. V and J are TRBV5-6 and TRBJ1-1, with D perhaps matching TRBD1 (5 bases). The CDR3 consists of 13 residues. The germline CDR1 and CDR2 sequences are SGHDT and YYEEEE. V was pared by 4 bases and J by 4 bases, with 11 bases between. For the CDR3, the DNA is TGTGCCAGCAGCCCTGGGGGGGGCACTGAAGCTTTCTTT. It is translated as CASSPGGGTEAFF.